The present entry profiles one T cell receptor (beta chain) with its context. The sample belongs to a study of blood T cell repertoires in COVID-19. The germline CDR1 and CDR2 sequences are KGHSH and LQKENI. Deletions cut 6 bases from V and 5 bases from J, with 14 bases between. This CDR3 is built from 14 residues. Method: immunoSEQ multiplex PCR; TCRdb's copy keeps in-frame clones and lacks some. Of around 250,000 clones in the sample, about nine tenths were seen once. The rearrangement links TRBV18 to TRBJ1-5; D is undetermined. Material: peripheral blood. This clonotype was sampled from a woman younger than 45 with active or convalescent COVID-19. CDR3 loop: CASSSSNTYQPQHF. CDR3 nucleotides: TGTGCCAGCTCTTCCTCGAACACCTATCAGCCCCAGCATTTT.